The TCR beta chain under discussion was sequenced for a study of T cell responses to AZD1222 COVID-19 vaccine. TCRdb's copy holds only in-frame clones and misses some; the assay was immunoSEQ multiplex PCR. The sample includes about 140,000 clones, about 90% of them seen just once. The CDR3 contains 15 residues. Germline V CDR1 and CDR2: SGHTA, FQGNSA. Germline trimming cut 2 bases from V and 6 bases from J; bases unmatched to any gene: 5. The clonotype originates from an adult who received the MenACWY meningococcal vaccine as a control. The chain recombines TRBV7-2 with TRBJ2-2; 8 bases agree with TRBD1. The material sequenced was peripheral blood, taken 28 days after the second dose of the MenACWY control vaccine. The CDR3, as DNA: TGTGCCAGCAGCTTAACAGGGGGTGTGGCCGGGGAGCTGTTTTTT. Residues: CASSLTGGVAGELFF.